The clone carrying this TCR beta chain was seen only once. A junction end diverges from the germline sequence, so it may reflect a read error. This sample is part of a study of blood T cell repertoires in COVID-19. Whole-study context: From T cells, B-cell-depleted T cells, or PBMCs came the material, which was cDNA or gDNA.

Sequencing used immunoSEQ multiplex PCR; TCRdb keeps in-frame clones, though not all of them. The sample records 320,000 or so clones, 85% being singletons. Participants reported their clinical history, and cohort assignment relied on those reports. This TCR came from a woman younger than 45 who had been exposed to COVID-19. The sample comprised PBMCs or T cells enriched from blood (not recorded which).

This CDR3 is CASSVTSGRLNEQFF. The CDR3 DNA follows: TGTGCCAGCAGCGTAACTAGCGGGAGGCTGAATGAGCAGTTCTTC. The V gene is TRBV7-3, the J gene TRBJ2-1; TRBD2 matches 12 bases. CDR3 size: 15 residues. CDR1 and CDR2 (germline): SGHTA, FQGTGA.